This note documents a single T cell receptor beta chain sequence. Through a sample-barcoded 5' primer and a J-beta primer mix, a second PCR was run for 7 to 11 cycles. Every cDNA molecule bore a tag from a template-switch adaptor containing 12 random nucleotides. Paired-end reads containing CDR3 totaled no fewer than 3 million for each sample. TCRdb fed the 5' RACE reads into MiXCR, producing one record per CDR3 protein. Among more than 700,000 distinct CDR3 sequences, 40% to 65% were seen once, and the ten largest hold about 38%. The data were obtained in a study of blood T cells in healthy people across ages. The amount of total RNA extracted per sample was at least 5.5 micrograms. The CDR3 loop spans 15 amino acids. V was shortened by 2 bases and J by 3 bases, with 14 bases between the two germline ends. CDR1 is MNHEY, CDR2 SMNVEV, per germline (reference sequence).

The V gene is TRBV27, the J gene TRBJ2-7; D perhaps matches TRBD2 (6 bases). The source material was blood. The TCR was taken from a man older than 75 in good health. The CDR3 DNA follows: TGTGCCAGCAGTTTAGTGGGACTTCTGATCTACGAGCAGTACTTC. It translates to CASSLVGLLIYEQYF.